These T cell receptor beta chains were read from a single sample in a study of blood T cell repertoires in COVID-19. Method: immunoSEQ multiplex PCR; TCRdb's copy keeps in-frame clones and lacks some. The table has roughly 35,000 clones, 80% to 90% seen once; the top ten hold approximately 19%. The sequenced material came from peripheral blood. Every receptor here comes from a man aged 70 or older with acute or convalescent COVID-19. Each CDR3 is given with its conserved first and last residue. The D gene is left open where the match is weak. Only part of the rows carry a size: once, few, many, or a class if the clone is expanded.

>once|13|TRBV29-1|TRBJ2-7|NA
TGCAGCGTTGGCGGCCGGGAAAGTTCCGAGCAGTACTTC
CSVGGRESSEQYF
>NA|15|TRBV7-2|TRBJ2-2|TRBD1
TGTGCCAGCAGCTGGGACAGGGGTGGAACCGGGGAGCTGTTTTTT
CASSWDRGGTGELFF
>NA|15|TRBV20-1|TRBJ1-4|NA
TGCAGTGCTAGTAATCTAAGAGGCCCCCCCCAGAAACTGTTTTTT
CSASNLRGPPQKLFF
>NA|15|TRBV6-5|TRBJ2-3|TRBD2
TGTGCCAGCCAAACCCCGCGGGAGGGCCGACATACGCAGTATTTT
CASQTPREGRHTQYF
>NA|16|TRBV15|TRBJ2-1|TRBD2
TGTGCCACCAGCAGAGAACTAGCGGGAGGGCGAAATGAGCAGTTCTTC
CATSRELAGGRNEQFF
>once|12|TRBV12-3/TRBV12-4|TRBJ2-7|NA
TGTGCCAGCAGTTTAGGGCAGGGCGTACAGTACTTC
CASSLGQGVQYF
>NA|13|TRBV20-1|TRBJ2-5|TRBD1
TGCAGTGCTAGTGAGGGGGCCCAAGAGACCCAGTACTTC
CSASEGAQETQYF
>NA|13|TRBV7-3|TRBJ2-2|NA
TGTGCCAGCTCCCTCCCCGGGACCGGGGAGCTGTTTTTT
CASSLPGTGELFF
>once|14|TRBV7-9|TRBJ2-1|TRBD2
TGTGCCAGCAGCCCCTCTAGCGGGAGCGATGAGCAGTTCTTC
CASSPSSGSDEQFF
>NA|14|TRBV23-1|TRBJ1-3|NA
TGCGCCAGCAGTCAAGGGGCAGGGAGAAACACCATATATTTT
CASSQGAGRNTIYF
>NA|15|TRBV7-3|TRBJ2-1|TRBD2
TGTGCCAGCAGCTTAGGAATAGCGGGGGACAATGAGCAGTTCTTC
CASSLGIAGDNEQFF
>NA|13|TRBV28|TRBJ1-2|NA
TGTGCCAGCAGGGAACGGGGGACGGGTGGCTACACCTTC
CASRERGTGGYTF
>NA|17|TRBV6-1|TRBJ2-1|TRBD2
TGTGCCAGCAGTGAACTCGCGGGTAGCGGGAGGAGGGATGAGCAGTTCTTC
CASSELAGSGRRDEQFF
>NA|13|TRBV19|TRBJ1-2|TRBD1
TGTGCCAGTAGCCTGACAGGGAACTATGGCTACACCTTC
CASSLTGNYGYTF
>NA|15|TRBV6-5|TRBJ1-3|TRBD1
TGTGCCAGCAAGATCGATCAGGGGGCTGGAAACACCATATATTTT
CASKIDQGAGNTIYF
>NA|12|TRBV6-1|TRBJ2-7|NA
TGTGCCAGCAGTGAACCCTACTACGAGCAGTACTTC
CASSEPYYEQYF
>NA|15|TRBV4-1|TRBJ1-2|TRBD1
TGCGCCAGCAGCCCCGGACAGGGGGGGAACTATGGCTACACCTTC
CASSPGQGGNYGYTF
>NA|16|TRBV6-2/TRBV6-3|TRBJ2-1|TRBD2
TGTGCCAGCAGTCCCCACGCTAGCGGGAGGGGATATGAGCAGTTCTTC
CASSPHASGRGYEQFF
>once|13|TRBV3-1/TRBV3-2|TRBJ2-7|NA
TGTGCCAGCAGCCTAGGGGTGACCTACGAGCAGTACTTC
CASSLGVTYEQYF
>NA|13|TRBV29-1|TRBJ2-5|TRBD1
TGCAGCGTTGAAACAGGGGGCCAAGAGACCCAGTACTTC
CSVETGGQETQYF
>NA|14|TRBV10-3|TRBJ2-1|TRBD2
TGTGCCATCCGACTAGCGGGGCCATTGGATGAGCAGTTCTTC
CAIRLAGPLDEQFF
>once|15|TRBV7-3|TRBJ2-2|NA
TGTGCCAGCAGCTTGATGGCCCTTTCTGCCGGGGAGCTGTTTTTT
CASSLMALSAGELFF
>once|20|TRBV7-3|TRBJ1-1|TRBD1
TGTGCCAGCAGCTTAACCCCGGGACAGGGACCTCCGGGCGGAGACACTGAAGCTTTCTTT
CASSLTPGQGPPGGDTEAFF
>NA|15|TRBV2|TRBJ2-5|NA
TGTGCCAGCAGTGCCCCCGGCGGGCGCCAAGAGACCCAGTACTTC
CASSAPGGRQETQYF
>once|14|TRBV5-1|TRBJ2-7|TRBD1
TGCGCCAGCAGCTCCGGACAGGGTCGGGTCGAGCAGTACTTC
CASSSGQGRVEQYF
>NA|14|TRBV5-8|TRBJ2-7|TRBD1
TGTGCCAGCAGCCGGGGACAGGGAGGTTACGAGCAGTACTTC
CASSRGQGGYEQYF
>NA|14|TRBV27|TRBJ2-1|NA
TGTGCCAGCAGTTTTGGCGGGATCGACAATGAGCAGTTCTTC
CASSFGGIDNEQFF
>NA|13|TRBV28|TRBJ1-2|NA
TGTGCCAGCAGTTCTGGACAGATCTATGGCTACACCTTC
CASSSGQIYGYTF
>NA|18|TRBV7-9|TRBJ2-2|NA
TGTGCCAGCAGGCCCTGGGGCTCACACCCTGCGAACACCGGGGAGCTGTTTTTT
CASRPWGSHPANTGELFF
>NA|16|TRBV7-9|TRBJ1-4|NA
TGTGCCAGCAGCCCGCGGGGGGGGACGGCTTGGGAAAAACTGTTTTTT
CASSPRGGTAWEKLFF
>NA|15|TRBV5-6|TRBJ2-3|NA
TGTGCCAGCACTAATCAGCGGGTGGATGGAGATACGCAGTATTTT
CASTNQRVDGDTQYF
>once|19|TRBV9|TRBJ2-1|TRBD2
TGTGCCAGCAGCCCCCCCGGGGGGTCGGGACTAGCGGGATCTGGTGAGCAGTTCTTC
CASSPPGGSGLAGSGEQFF
>NA|14|TRBV18|TRBJ1-2|NA
TGTGCCAGCTCACCCCTCGGGGGTCAGGATGGCTACACCTTC
CASSPLGGQDGYTF
>NA|15|TRBV11-2|TRBJ2-2|NA
TGTGCCAGCAGCTTCCGGGACATGAACACCGGGGAGCTGTTTTTT
CASSFRDMNTGELFF
>NA|13|TRBV20-1|TRBJ2-5|TRBD1
TGCAGTGCTAGTGAGGGGGCGCGAGAGACCCAGTACTTC
CSASEGARETQYF
>NA|13|TRBV25-1|TRBJ2-5|NA
TGTGCCAGCAGGGACTTAACGGCGGAGACCCAGTACTTC
CASRDLTAETQYF
>NA|16|TRBV14|TRBJ2-3|NA
TGTGCCAGCAGCCAAGATAGAGGGACTCTCTCCGATACGCAGTATTTT
CASSQDRGTLSDTQYF
>NA|11|TRBV27|TRBJ2-5|NA
TGTGCCAGCGGCCAGCCGGGGACCCAGTACTTC
CASGQPGTQYF
>NA|15|TRBV5-1|TRBJ1-4|NA
TGCGCCAGCAGCACCTACGGTGCAACTAATGAAAAACTGTTTTTT
CASSTYGATNEKLFF
>NA|15|TRBV13|TRBJ2-2|TRBD1
TGTGCCAGCAGTTGGACAGGGGGCGGCACCGGGGAGCTGTTTTTT
CASSWTGGGTGELFF
>NA|16|TRBV7-3|TRBJ1-1|NA
TGTGCCAGCAGCCCTGAGGGCGGGGGTAAACGCACTGAAGCTTTCTTT
CASSPEGGGKRTEAFF
>NA|14|TRBV10-3|TRBJ1-1|TRBD1
TGTGCCATCAGGGACCCGGACAGGCGCGCTGAAGCTTTCTTT
CAIRDPDRRAEAFF
>NA|14|TRBV18|TRBJ2-7|NA
TGTGCCAGCTCACCGACATACCGGGGGTACGAGCAGTACTTC
CASSPTYRGYEQYF
>NA|14|TRBV6-5|TRBJ2-5|TRBD2
TGTGCCAGCAGGGGGGGACTAGCCGTAGAGACCCAGTACTTC
CASRGGLAVETQYF
>NA|14|TRBV12-5|TRBJ2-3|TRBD2
TGTGCTAGTGGTCCTAGCGGGGGGACGGATACGCAGTATTTT
CASGPSGGTDTQYF
>NA|15|TRBV18|TRBJ1-1|NA
TGTGCCAGCTCACCACCGAGTGAAATGAACACTGAAGCTTTCTTT
CASSPPSEMNTEAFF
>NA|15|TRBV28|TRBJ1-6|NA
TGTGCCAGCAAGGGGGGGCGCAACGATAATTCACCCCTCCACTTT
CASKGGRNDNSPLHF
>NA|15|TRBV5-1|TRBJ2-2|NA
TGCGCCAGCAGCTGGGGGGAGGCCCACACCGGGGAGCTGTTTTTT
CASSWGEAHTGELFF
>NA|14|TRBV4-3|TRBJ2-5|TRBD1
TGCGCCAGCAGCCATTCCAGGGGGCGAGAGACCCAGTACTTC
CASSHSRGRETQYF
>NA|16|TRBV25-1|TRBJ2-5|NA
TGTGCCAGCAGTGAACTAACAGGGAAGTACCAAGAGACCCAGTACTTC
CASSELTGKYQETQYF
>once|18|TRBV7-2|TRBJ2-1|TRBD2
TGTGCCAGCAGCTTACGGACTAGCGGGGGGAGCTCCTACAATGAGCAGTTCTTC
CASSLRTSGGSSYNEQFF
>NA|16|TRBV18|TRBJ1-5|NA
TGTGCCAGCTCACCACAGTCCGGACAGAGCAATCAGCCCCAGCATTTT
CASSPQSGQSNQPQHF
>once|15|TRBV9|TRBJ2-1|TRBD2
TGTGCCAGCAGCCTTAGCGGGGGGGGCTACAATGAGCAGTTCTTC
CASSLSGGGYNEQFF
>NA|13|TRBV15|TRBJ1-2|NA
TGTGCCACCAGCAGTTTAGGGGCCTATGGCTACACCTTC
CATSSLGAYGYTF
>NA|15|TRBV28|TRBJ2-3|TRBD1
TGTGCCAGCAGCACCACAGGGGGCGCGGGAGATACGCAGTATTTT
CASSTTGGAGDTQYF
>NA|11|TRBV3-1/TRBV3-2|TRBJ1-1|NA
TGTGCCAGCAGCCAAGGAGGGGGAGCTTTCTTT
CASSQGGGAFF
>NA|13|TRBV28|TRBJ1-2|NA
TGTGCCAGCAGGGCGGGAGGGACCCATGGCTACACCTTC
CASRAGGTHGYTF